The clone carrying this T cell receptor beta chain was seen more than once but under ten times. Its matching antigen is unknown. Germline is not matched at one junction end, which may reflect a read error. The record originates from a study of molecular identifiers for immune sequencing clone quantification. The study's findings and limits: For highly expanded clones, sizes could be underestimated when identical TCR molecules share a barcode.

Listed TCR primers and previously described methods were used for bulk TCR libraries. TCRdb fed the PCR reads into MiXCR, producing one record per CDR3 protein. The data contain about half a million distinct CDR3 sequences, 25% of them singletons. The germline V gene encodes CDR1 LGHNA and CDR2 YSLEER. This CDR3 comprises 15 residues. Sequencing was performed on naive CD8+ T cells from blood, with Jurkat cell RNA spiked in. Subset specified: FACS-sorted CD8+CD4-CCR7+CD45RA+ naive T cells. The TCR originated in a human donor in good health. Some libraries in this study had Jurkat cell RNA spiked in. The chain couples TRBV4-3 to TRBJ1-1; D remains ambiguous. The CDR3 DNA reads as TGCGCCAGCAGCCAAGATATGGGTATTCGGACTGAAGCTCTCTTT. Translation: CASSQDMGIRTEALF.